The entry below describes one TCR beta chain. Its cognate antigen is unknown. This entry is derived from a study of shared clonotypes between healthy human individuals. About 200 ng DNA, approximately 30,000 T cell genomes, went into each sorted-subset replicate PCR. Original data processing: Junction-only immunoSEQ sequences carried no quality scores, so filtering differed. The repertoire was sequenced with immunoSEQ multiplex PCR; TCRdb's copy has only in-frame clones and lacks some. That table is the source of V, J and clone size, and D and trimming were worked out from the DNA. Of 700,000 or so clones in the sample, more than 70% are singletons; the top ten hold about 1.8%. Study observations and caveats: The authors sampled blood alone, and tissue repertoires likely differ. Clonotype sharing among donors was expected to depend on sequencing depth.

The CDR3 is 16 residues long. Per the germline V gene, CDR1 is KGHSH and CDR2 is LQKENI. After removal of 1 base from V and 0 bases from J, the junction contained 0 bases not matched to a gene. The source is a woman aged 25 to 39 in good health. The specimen was memory CD4+ T cells sorted from blood. Subset given: CD45RA-negative fraction. The chain combines TRBV18 with TRBJ2-2; TRBD1 aligns across 9 bases. The CDR3 reads CASSPRTGANTGELFF. For the CDR3, the DNA is TGTGCCAGCTCACCACGGACAGGGGCGAACACCGGGGAGCTGTTTTTT.